These 12 T cell receptor beta chains came from one sample sequenced in a study of T cells in Graves' hyperthyroidism and ophthalmopathy. Regions amplified from RNA transcripts were the TCR beta CDR3 regions. An initial round of RT-PCR targeting the TCR CDR3 relied on the HTBI primer set. TCRdb reprocessed the multiplex PCR reads via MiXCR and lists one record per CDR3 protein. This table has hundreds of thousands of distinct CDR3 sequences, around 15% appearing once. The sequencing sample was made of blood. The receptors derive from a young woman with Graves' hyperthyroidism.

This clonotype showed up many times. The V gene is TRBV30, the J gene TRBJ2-1, with a tentative D call TRBD2 (5 bases). The CDR3 totals 13 residues. The germline CDR1 and CDR2 sequences are GTSNPN and SVGIG (reference sequence). Trimming left V 2 bases short and J 9 bases short, with 14 bases between. In nucleotides, the CDR3 is TGTGCCTGGAGTAGTAGGAGCGAGGGTGAGCAGTTCTTC. It specifies CAWSSRSEGEQFF.

Of note for this clonotype: An end of the junction does not agree with germline; a read error may underlie this. The gene calls are TRBV6-1 and TRBJ2-7; perhaps TRBD1 as D (6 bases). This CDR3 is 15 amino acids long. CDR1 is MNHNS and CDR2 is SASEGT in the germline V gene. The CDR3 protein is CASSLLQGSRYEQCF. In DNA, the CDR3 is TGTGCCAGCAGCCTCTTACAGGGTTCGAGGTACGAGCAGTGCTTC.

This clonotype has a count of ten or more. The chain has TRBV20-1 and TRBJ2-2, with 9 bases that match TRBD2. The germline V gene has CDR1 DFQATT and CDR2 SNEGSKA (reference sequence). The CDR3 is made up of 16 amino acids. With V trimmed by 0 bases and J by 5 bases, 7 bases remained unmatched. The CDR3 DNA reads as TGCAGTGCTAGAGATCCGGCTAGCGGGAAGACCGGGGAGCTGTTTTTT. Translation gives CSARDPASGKTGELFF.

This clonotype was seen more than once but under ten times. The genes are TRBV20-1 and TRBJ1-2, with D tentatively TRBD1 (6 bases). Germline V CDR1 and CDR2: DFQATT, SNEGSKA (reference sequence). The CDR3 extends over 12 amino acids. The V end was cut by 3 bases, the J end by 8 bases, with 13 bases between. CDR3 nucleotide sequence: TGCAGTGCTAGTATGGGGGCGAGAGGCTACACCTTC. Translated, it gives CSASMGARGYTF.

The CDR3 is CASSMTGINQPQHF. The CDR3 nucleotides read TGTGCCAGTAGTATGACAGGGATCAATCAGCCCCAGCATTTT. The genes are TRBV19 and TRBJ1-5, with TRBD1 identical over 7 bases. Germline V gene data show CDR1 as LNHDA and CDR2 as SQIVND (reference sequence). The CDR3 length is 14 residues. V dropped 3 bases and J dropped 3; count of bases not matched to a gene: 2.

This clonotype was detected ten times or more. V gene TRBV20-1 combines with J gene TRBJ2-7; 8 nucleotides agree with TRBD2. After removal of 3 bases from V and 3 bases from J, the junction contained 7 bases not matched to a gene. The CDR3 is 14 amino acids. Germline V gives CDR1 DFQATT, CDR2 SNEGSKA (reference sequence). The CDR3 here is CSARAVSGSYEQYF. CDR3 bases: TGCAGTGCTAGGGCGGTGAGCGGGAGCTACGAGCAGTACTTC.

This clonotype came up a few times. The chain joins TRBV12-3 or TRBV12-4 to TRBJ2-6, with 9 bases matching TRBD1. The CDR3 totals 18 residues. With V trimmed by 6 bases and J by 1 base, 10 bases remained unmatched. As DNA, the CDR3 is TGTGCCAGCAGCGCCCCGGGACAGGGCGTTTCTGGGGCCAACGTCCTGACTTTC. It is translated as CASSAPGQGVSGANVLTF.

This clonotype was observed many times. The CDR3: CASSGALGGEQFF. In DNA form, the CDR3 reads TGTGCCAGCAGTGGGGCCCTCGGAGGAGAGCAGTTCTTC. V is TRBV2 and J is TRBJ2-1; a weak D match, TRBD2 (5 bases). V was clipped by 4 bases and J by 10 bases, with 14 bases between them. Germline V gene data show CDR1 as SNHLY and CDR2 as FYNNEI. The CDR3 has 13 residues.

This clonotype has more than one count but fewer than ten. The rearrangement links TRBV25-1 to TRBJ2-7, with 9 bases lining up with TRBD1. After removal of 4 bases from V and 5 bases from J, the junction contained 9 bases not matched to a gene. Germline V gene data show CDR1 as MGHDK and CDR2 as SYGVNS. This CDR3 contains 15 residues. The CDR3 sequence: CASSGGTGKRNEQYF. The CDR3, as DNA: TGTGCCAGCAGTGGCGGGACAGGGAAAAGGAACGAGCAGTACTTC.

As for this clonotype: Its ends do not fully match the called genes, so a read error is possible. J is TRBJ1-1 and V is TRBV9; 7 positions agree with TRBD1. CDR1 is SGDLS and CDR2 is YYNGEE in the germline V gene. CDR3 size: 13 residues. CDR3 coding DNA: TGTGCCGGCAGCCCAGGGGGATACACTGAAGCTTTCTTT. Translation: CAGSPGGYTEAFF.

This clonotype has a handful of counts. This chain connects TRBV28 to TRBJ2-7; weak D call: TRBD2 (6 bases). Trimming took 11 bases from V and 6 from J, leaving 17 bases between them. Germline V gives CDR1 MDHEN, CDR2 SYDVKM. The CDR3 consists of 12 residues. DNA for the CDR3: TGTGCCTCAAAGCGGAGGGGAGTCGAGCAGTACTTC. Protein product: CASKRRGVEQYF.

On this clonotype: A junction boundary mismatches the germline segment, possibly from a read error. This rearrangement joins TRBV4-1 to TRBJ2-7, with D perhaps TRBD2 (5 bases). This CDR3 is 15 amino acids long. Germline V gene sequence: CDR1 MGHRA, CDR2 YSYEKL. DNA of the CDR3: TGCGCCAGCAGCCAAGAGGTCGGGGTCGCCTACAAGCAGTACTTC. This encodes CASSQEVGVAYKQYF.